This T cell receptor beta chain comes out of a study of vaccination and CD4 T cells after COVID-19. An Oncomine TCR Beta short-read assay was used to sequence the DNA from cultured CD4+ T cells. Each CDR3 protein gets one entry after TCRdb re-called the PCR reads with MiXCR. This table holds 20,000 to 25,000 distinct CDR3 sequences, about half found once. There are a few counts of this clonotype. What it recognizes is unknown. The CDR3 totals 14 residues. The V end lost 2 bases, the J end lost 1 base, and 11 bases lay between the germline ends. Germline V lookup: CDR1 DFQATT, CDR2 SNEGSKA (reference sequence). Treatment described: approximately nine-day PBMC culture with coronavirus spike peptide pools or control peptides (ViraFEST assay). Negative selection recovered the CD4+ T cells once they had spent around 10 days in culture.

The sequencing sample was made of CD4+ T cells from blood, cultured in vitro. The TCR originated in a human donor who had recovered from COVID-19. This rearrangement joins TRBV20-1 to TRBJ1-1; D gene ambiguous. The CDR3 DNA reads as TGCAGTGCTAGAAATGGAGGGTGGAACACTGAAGCTTTCTTT. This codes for CSARNGGWNTEAFF.